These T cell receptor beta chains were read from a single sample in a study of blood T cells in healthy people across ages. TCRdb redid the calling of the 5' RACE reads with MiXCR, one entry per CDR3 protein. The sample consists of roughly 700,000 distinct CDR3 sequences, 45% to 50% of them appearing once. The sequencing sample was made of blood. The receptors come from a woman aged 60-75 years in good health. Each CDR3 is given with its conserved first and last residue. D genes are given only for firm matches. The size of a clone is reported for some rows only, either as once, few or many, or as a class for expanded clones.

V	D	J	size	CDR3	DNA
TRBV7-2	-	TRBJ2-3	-	CASSLDTYTQYF	TGTGCCAGCAGCTTAGATACTTATACGCAGTATTTT
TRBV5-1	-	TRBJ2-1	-	CASRNGCRESNEQFF	TGCGCCAGCAGGAACGGCTGTCGGGAGAGCAATGAGCAGTTCTTC
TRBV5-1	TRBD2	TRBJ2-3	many	CASSLASSGSRDTQYF	TGCGCCAGCAGCTTGGCGTCTAGCGGGAGTCGGGATACGCAGTATTTT
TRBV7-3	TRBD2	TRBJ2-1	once	CASSAGTSSEQFF	TGTGCCAGCAGCGCCGGGACTAGTTCTGAGCAGTTCTTC
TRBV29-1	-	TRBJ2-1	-	CSVSPRNNEQFF	TGCAGCGTCTCCCCGAGGAACAATGAGCAGTTCTTC
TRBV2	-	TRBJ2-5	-	CASSPIPETQYF	TGTGCCAGCAGCCCGATCCCAGAGACCCAGTACTTC
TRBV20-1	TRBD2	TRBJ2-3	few	CSARDRWREASDTQYF	TGCAGTGCTAGAGACCGGTGGCGGGAGGCCTCGGATACGCAGTATTTT
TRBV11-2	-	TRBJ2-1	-	CASRDVGGPYNEQFF	TGTGCCAGCAGGGACGTGGGTGGACCCTACAATGAGCAGTTCTTC
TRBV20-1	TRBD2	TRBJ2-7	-	CSAWGLAGGTGSYEQYF	TGCAGTGCTTGGGGACTAGCGGGAGGGACCGGCTCCTACGAGCAGTACTTC
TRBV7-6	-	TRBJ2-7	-	CASSKGRLSYEQYF	TGTGCCAGCAGCAAAGGGAGGTTATCCTACGAGCAGTACTTC
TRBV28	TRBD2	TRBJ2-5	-	CASSLWRPAGGKETQYF	TGTGCCAGCAGTTTATGGAGGCCAGCGGGAGGCAAAGAGACCCAGTACTTC
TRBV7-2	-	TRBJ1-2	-	CASSFRGAYGYTF	TGTGCCAGCAGCTTTAGAGGGGCCTATGGCTACACCTTC
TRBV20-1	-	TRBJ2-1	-	CSASWNNEQFF	TGCAGTGCCTCCTGGAACAATGAGCAGTTCTTC
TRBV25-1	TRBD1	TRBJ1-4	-	CASRDRADEKLFF	TGTGCCAGCAGGGACAGGGCGGATGAAAAACTGTTTTTT
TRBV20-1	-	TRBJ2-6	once	CSAGQGGGSGANVLTF	TGCAGTGCCGGACAGGGCGGGGGCTCTGGGGCCAACGTCCTGACTTTC
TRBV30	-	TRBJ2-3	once	CAWRVGGASTDTQYF	TGTGCCTGGAGGGTGGGGGGTGCTAGCACAGATACGCAGTATTTT
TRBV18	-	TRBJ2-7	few	CASSYYRDKSYEQYF	TGTGCCAGCTCATACTACCGGGACAAATCCTACGAGCAGTACTTC
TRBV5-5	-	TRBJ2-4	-	CASSPRRGLASYF	TGTGCCAGCAGCCCGAGAAGAGGCCTAGCATCGTACTTC
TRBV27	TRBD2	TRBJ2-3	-	CASSSLVGGMTDTQYF	TGTGCCAGCAGTTCCCTGGTGGGAGGGATGACAGATACGCAGTATTTT
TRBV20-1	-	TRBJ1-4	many	CSAFRGQANEKLFF	TGCAGTGCTTTCCGGGGTCAGGCTAATGAAAAACTGTTTTTT
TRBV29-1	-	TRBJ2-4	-	CSVEVSAGLAKNIQYF	TGCAGCGTTGAAGTATCGGCAGGTTTAGCCAAAAACATTCAGTACTTC
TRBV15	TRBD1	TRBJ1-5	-	CATGGKGTGLNQPQHF	TGTGCCACAGGGGGGAAGGGGACAGGGCTGAATCAGCCCCAGCATTTT
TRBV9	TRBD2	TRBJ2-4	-	CASSVAPTSGGNIQYF	TGTGCCAGCAGCGTAGCCCCGACTAGCGGAGGAAACATTCAGTACTTC
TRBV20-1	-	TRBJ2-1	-	CSAPTGAREQFF	TGCAGTGCTCCGACGGGGGCTCGGGAGCAGTTCTTC
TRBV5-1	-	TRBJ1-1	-	CASSEVNTEAFF	TGCGCCAGCAGCGAAGTGAACACTGAAGCTTTCTTT
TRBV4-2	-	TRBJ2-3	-	CASSQEGGAPTDTQYF	TGTGCCAGCAGCCAAGAGGGAGGCGCGCCGACAGATACGCAGTATTTT
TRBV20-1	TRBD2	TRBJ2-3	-	CSAKGLAGGPDTQYF	TGCAGTGCTAAAGGACTAGCGGGAGGCCCAGATACGCAGTATTTT
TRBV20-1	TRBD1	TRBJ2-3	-	CSAFDRGGPDTQYF	TGCAGTGCTTTTGACAGGGGTGGTCCAGATACGCAGTATTTT
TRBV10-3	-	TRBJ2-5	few	CAISESGEETQYF	TGTGCCATCAGTGAGTCTGGGGAAGAGACCCAGTACTTC
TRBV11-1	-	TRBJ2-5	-	CASSPGPEPQETQYF	TGTGCCAGCAGCCCTGGGCCGGAACCCCAAGAGACCCAGTACTTC
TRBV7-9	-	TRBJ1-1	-	CASSSGPHTEAFF	TGTGCCAGCAGCTCGGGACCGCACACTGAAGCTTTCTTT
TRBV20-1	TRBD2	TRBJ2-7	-	CSARPSGYEQYF	TGCAGTGCTAGGCCTAGCGGGTACGAGCAGTACTTC
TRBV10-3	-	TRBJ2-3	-	CATAPSTDTQYF	TGTGCCACAGCTCCTAGCACAGATACGCAGTATTTT
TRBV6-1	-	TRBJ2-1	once	CASSKLALNNEQFF	TGTGCCAGCAGTAAACTAGCTCTAAACAATGAGCAGTTCTTC
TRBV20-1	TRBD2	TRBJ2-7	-	CSARDPLAGGHEQYF	TGCAGTGCTAGAGACCCTCTAGCGGGAGGCCACGAGCAGTACTTC
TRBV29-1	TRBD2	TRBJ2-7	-	CSVGTGLAYEQYF	TGCAGCGTTGGCACGGGACTAGCTTACGAGCAGTACTTC
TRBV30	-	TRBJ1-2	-	CAWSVGWTATNYGYTF	TGTGCCTGGAGTGTAGGCTGGACAGCAACTAACTATGGCTACACCTTC
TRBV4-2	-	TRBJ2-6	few	CASSQGSGRSGANVLTF	TGTGCCAGCAGCCAAGGCTCCGGAAGGTCTGGGGCCAACGTCCTGACTTTC
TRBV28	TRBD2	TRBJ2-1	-	CASSWGTSGASSYNEQFF	TGTGCCAGCAGTTGGGGGACTAGCGGGGCCAGCTCCTACAATGAGCAGTTCTTC
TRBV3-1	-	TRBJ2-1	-	CASSQTALEQFF	TGTGCCAGCAGCCAAACAGCTCTTGAGCAGTTCTTC
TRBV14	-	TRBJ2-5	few	CASRRGAKGLETQYF	TGTGCCAGCAGGCGGGGCGCGAAAGGCCTGGAGACCCAGTACTTC
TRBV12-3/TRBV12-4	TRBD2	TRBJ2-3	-	CATLPRASGSTDTQYF	TGTGCCACCCTTCCACGTGCTAGCGGAAGCACAGATACGCAGTATTTT
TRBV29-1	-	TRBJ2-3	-	CSVEGSPSTDTQYF	TGCAGCGTTGAAGGCAGTCCTAGCACAGATACGCAGTATTTT
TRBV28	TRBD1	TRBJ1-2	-	CASVRGTGRNYGYTF	TGTGCCAGCGTTAGGGGGACAGGCCGAAACTATGGCTACACCTTC
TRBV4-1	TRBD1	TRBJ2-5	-	CASSQMDRVQETQYF	TGCGCCAGCAGCCAAATGGACAGGGTCCAAGAGACCCAGTACTTC
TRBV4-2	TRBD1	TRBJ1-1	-	CASSQEVKTGGRTEAFF	TGTGCCAGCAGCCAAGAAGTAAAGACAGGGGGGCGGACTGAAGCTTTCTTT
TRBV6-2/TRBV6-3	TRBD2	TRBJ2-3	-	CASSYGTSADTQYF	TGTGCCAGCAGTTACGGGACTAGCGCAGATACGCAGTATTTT